The clone carrying this T cell receptor beta chain was detected ten times or more. Its cognate antigen is unknown. TCR alpha and TCR beta cDNA libraries carrying sample barcodes and UMIs came from 5'RACE with constant-segment primers. Each CDR3 protein is one row after TCRdb ran MiXCR on the 5' RACE reads. The table has over 30,000 distinct CDR3 sequences, roughly 10% seen once. CDR1 is SGHTA, CDR2 FQGNSA, per germline. Trimming removed 4 bases from V and 5 bases from J, with 14 bases in between. This CDR3 is 14 amino acids long. The data stem from a study of T-cell memory formation after mild COVID-19. Whole-study context: The two donors had largely donor-specific TCR clusters.

Findings and limits, study-wide: Contracting clones from day 15 to 85 had balanced CD4/CD8; later expanders favoured CD4+.

The sample was PBMCs or a T cell subset sorted from them (not recorded which). This rearrangement joins TRBV7-2 to TRBJ2-5, with D unclear. The TCR was taken from a man aged 18 to 29 who had mild COVID-19 (a few samples of this study predate the infection). Cell type and time point are not known. CDR3 protein: CASSYRFGSETQYF. CDR3 in DNA: TGTGCCAGCAGCTACCGATTTGGGTCGGAGACCCAGTACTTC.